These T cell receptor beta chains were read from a single sample in a study of blood T cells in healthy people across ages. One entry per CDR3 protein results from TCRdb running MiXCR on the 5' RACE reads. The table includes 1,500,000 or so distinct CDR3 sequences, around 55% detected once. Material: blood. These receptors were obtained from a man in his late teens or twenties in good health. CDR3s include the opening cysteine and the closing phenylalanine or tryptophan. The D gene is left open where the match is weak. Size is omitted from some rows. Given values are once, few, many or a class for expanded clones.

d_gene | abundance | j_gene | len | v_gene | CDR3nt | CDR3aa
- | - | TRBJ2-5 | 13 | TRBV20-1 | TGCAGTGTGCCAGGGGGGTTTGGGGAGACCCAGTACTTC | CSVPGGFGETQYF
- | - | TRBJ1-2 | 13 | TRBV6-1 | TGTGCCAGCAGTGACCACAGGGCCTATGGCTACACCTTC | CASSDHRAYGYTF
TRBD1 | - | TRBJ2-7 | 15 | TRBV4-3 | TGCGCCAGCAGCCAAGGACGACAGGGGCCCTACGAGCAGTACTTC | CASSQGRQGPYEQYF
- | - | TRBJ1-1 | 16 | TRBV4-1 | TGCGCCAGCAGCCAAGAAGTTCGGGGCGGAGGGGATGAAGCTTTCTTT | CASSQEVRGGGDEAFF
- | - | TRBJ1-2 | 14 | TRBV25-1 | TGTGCCTCCTCCCCCGGGGGCAGGGTCTATGGCTACACCTTC | CASSPGGRVYGYTF
- | once | TRBJ1-3 | 14 | TRBV29-1 | TGCAGCGTTGAAGGGACAGACTCTGGAAACACCATATATTTT | CSVEGTDSGNTIYF
- | - | TRBJ2-3 | 16 | TRBV20-1 | TGCAGTGCTAGAGATTATCCCGCAGGGAGCACAGATACGCAGTATTTT | CSARDYPAGSTDTQYF
- | once | TRBJ1-3 | 16 | TRBV4-1 | TGCGCCAGCAGCCAAGACAAAGGCTTCCCCCTAAACACCATATATTTT | CASSQDKGFPLNTIYF
TRBD1 | - | TRBJ1-6 | 15 | TRBV2 | TGTGCCAGCAGGCCGACAGGGATCCCGAATTCACCCCTCCACTTT | CASRPTGIPNSPLHF
- | - | TRBJ1-2 | 15 | TRBV4-1 | TGCGCCAGCAGCCAAGATTGGCCTGACATCTATGGCTACACCTTC | CASSQDWPDIYGYTF
- | - | TRBJ1-2 | 15 | TRBV4-3 | TGCGCCAGCAGCCAAGATCCAGGGGAAGGTAATGGCTACACCTTC | CASSQDPGEGNGYTF
- | few | TRBJ1-3 | 17 | TRBV7-4 | TGTGCCAGCAGCTTATGCAAGTTTTGGGACTCTGGAAACACCATATATTTT | CASSLCKFWDSGNTIYF
TRBD2 | - | TRBJ2-3 | 14 | TRBV13 | TGTGCCAGCAGCTCGGGACTAGTGGAGGATACGCAGTATTTT | CASSSGLVEDTQYF
- | - | TRBJ2-5 | 15 | TRBV20-1 | TGCAGTGCGACGGCTCAGGCAGCGTACCAAGAGACCCAGTACTTC | CSATAQAAYQETQYF
- | - | TRBJ1-2 | 13 | TRBV3-1 | TGTGCCAGTAGCGAACTGTCTGACTATGGCTACACCTTC | CASSELSDYGYTF
- | - | TRBJ1-4 | 15 | TRBV7-9 | TGTGCCAGCAGCTCGACCCGGGGACATAATGAAAAACTGTTTTTT | CASSSTRGHNEKLFF
TRBD2 | - | TRBJ2-3 | 12 | TRBV3-1 | TGTGCCAGCAGCTTTACTAGCGGGGGACAGTATTTT | CASSFTSGGQYF
- | few | TRBJ1-2 | 13 | TRBV10-3 | TGTGCCATCAGTGAGTCAGGACTGGGGGGCTACACCTTC | CAISESGLGGYTF
TRBD2 | - | TRBJ2-1 | 15 | TRBV9 | TGTGCCAGCATCTCCGGGACTAGCGGGACGGGGGAGCAGTTCTTC | CASISGTSGTGEQFF
- | - | TRBJ2-7 | 13 | TRBV9 | TGTGCCAGCAGCGCAGGCTCCACCTACGAGCAGTACTTC | CASSAGSTYEQYF
- | few | TRBJ2-1 | 15 | TRBV4-1 | TGCGCCAGCAGCAACGAAAAAACAGGAAACAATGAGCAGTTCTTC | CASSNEKTGNNEQFF
- | - | TRBJ1-2 | 13 | TRBV5-5 | TGTGCCAGCAGCTTGCTGTGGGAAGACGGCTACACCTTC | CASSLLWEDGYTF
TRBD1 | - | TRBJ1-2 | 16 | TRBV25-1 | TGTGCCAGCAGTGGGAAAGGACAGGGCGTGGACTATGGCTACACCTTC | CASSGKGQGVDYGYTF
- | many | TRBJ2-7 | 16 | TRBV4-1 | TGCGCCAGCAGCCAAGCTTTCAGTAACCCCTCCTACGAGCAGTACTTC | CASSQAFSNPSYEQYF
- | few | TRBJ2-7 | 14 | TRBV5-6 | TGTGCCAGCAGCTTGGAAGGACCAAACTACGAGCAGTACTTC | CASSLEGPNYEQYF
- | once | TRBJ2-1 | 15 | TRBV6-6 | TGTGCCAGCAGGTTCGAGGAAGGACCCTACAATGAGCAGTTCTTC | CASRFEEGPYNEQFF
TRBD1 | - | TRBJ1-2 | 14 | TRBV6-2/TRBV6-3 | TGTGCCAGCAGCCCCTGGACAGGGGGAGATGGCTACACCTTC | CASSPWTGGDGYTF
- | once | TRBJ1-1 | 13 | TRBV10-3 | TGTGCCATCAGTGATACAGGGCATATGGCAGCTTTCTTT | CAISDTGHMAAFF
- | few | TRBJ2-7 | 14 | TRBV6-5 | TGTGCCAGCAGTAAACGGGGGACCTCCTACGAGCAGTACTTC | CASSKRGTSYEQYF
TRBD1 | - | TRBJ1-6 | 15 | TRBV6-5 | TGTGCCAGCAGGGCAGACAGGGCCTATAATTCACCCCTCCACTTT | CASRADRAYNSPLHF
TRBD2 | - | TRBJ2-3 | 19 | TRBV4-2 | TGTGCCAGCAGCCAAGTGAGCACCGGGACTAGCGGGGGGGCAGGTACGCAGTATTTT | CASSQVSTGTSGGAGTQYF
TRBD1 | - | TRBJ2-7 | 14 | TRBV28 | TGTGCCAGCAACTATGGACAGGGACGCTACGAGCAGTACTTC | CASNYGQGRYEQYF
- | - | TRBJ2-7 | 16 | TRBV7-9 | TGTGCCAGCAGCTTAGCCCCTAGGGTTCTATCCTACGAGCAGTACTTC | CASSLAPRVLSYEQYF
- | - | TRBJ2-3 | 17 | TRBV12-5 | TGTGCTAGTGGTTCCCTGTCAGGGGCAGGATTCACAGATACGCAGTATTTT | CASGSLSGAGFTDTQYF
- | - | TRBJ1-4 | 14 | TRBV4-1 | TGCGCCAGCAGCCCAGCCCCGCGAGGGGAAAAACTGTTTTTT | CASSPAPRGEKLFF
- | - | TRBJ2-5 | 14 | TRBV20-1 | TGCAGTGCTAGAGACCAGGGGAGACAAGAGACCCAGTACTTC | CSARDQGRQETQYF
- | few | TRBJ2-2 | 13 | TRBV29-1 | TGCAGCGTTGAAGTTGAAGAGACCGGGGAGCTGTTTTTT | CSVEVEETGELFF
- | - | TRBJ2-2 | 13 | TRBV29-1 | TGCAGCGTTGAAGTTCACGAGGACGGGGAGCTGTTTTTT | CSVEVHEDGELFF
TRBD1 | few | TRBJ2-7 | 14 | TRBV10-3 | TGTGCCATCACTCCGGGACAGGGTTCCTACGAGCAGTACTTC | CAITPGQGSYEQYF
TRBD1 | few | TRBJ2-1 | 15 | TRBV6-1 | TGTGCCAGCAGCCCAGGGACAGACTACTACAATGAGCAGTTCTTC | CASSPGTDYYNEQFF
- | once | TRBJ1-1 | 14 | TRBV6-6 | TGTGCCAGCAAACCTCGGGAAATGAACACTGAAGCTTTCTTT | CASKPREMNTEAFF
- | - | TRBJ2-1 | 14 | TRBV6-5 | TGTGCCAGCAGCCTCAGGAAAGGATACAACGAGCAGTTCTTC | CASSLRKGYNEQFF
- | - | TRBJ2-2 | 14 | TRBV9 | TGTGCCAGCAGCGTATGGGAAGGCACCGGGGAGCTGTTTTTT | CASSVWEGTGELFF
- | - | TRBJ2-1 | 14 | TRBV20-1 | TGCAGTGCTAGAGATGGCCGGGGACAAGAGACCCAGTTCTTC | CSARDGRGQETQFF
- | few | TRBJ2-7 | 16 | TRBV28 | TGTGCCAGCAGTTTCTCCGCCAGGGGAGATAACTACGAGCAGTACTTC | CASSFSARGDNYEQYF
TRBD2 | few | TRBJ2-7 | 14 | TRBV7-2 | TGTGCCAGCAGCTCCACTAGCGGGGTATACGAGCAGTACTTC | CASSSTSGVYEQYF
- | - | TRBJ1-1 | 12 | TRBV10-3 | TGTGCCATCAGTGGAGTGAACACTGAAGCTTTCTTT | CAISGVNTEAFF
TRBD1 | - | TRBJ2-2 | 16 | TRBV7-8 | TGTGCCAGCAGCACCAGGACGGACAGGGGGCCCGGGGAGCTGTTTTTT | CASSTRTDRGPGELFF
- | - | TRBJ1-2 | 15 | TRBV12-3/TRBV12-4 | TGTGCCAGCAGTTTATATATCGGACAGAACTATGGCTACACCTTC | CASSLYIGQNYGYTF
- | - | TRBJ1-2 | 12 | TRBV20-1 | TGCAGTGCTAGAGATGCCGGCCGTGGCTACACCTTC | CSARDAGRGYTF
TRBD1 | - | TRBJ1-6 | 16 | TRBV2 | TGTGCCAGCAGTCTACTAGGGGGCACGAATAATTCACCCCTCCACTTT | CASSLLGGTNNSPLHF